Given below is one T cell receptor beta chain in context. No antigen is known for it. The data stem from a study of cytomegalovirus exposure and HLA in healthy donors. At the level of the study: Later, an analysis reported that the 95 to 150 validation repertoires had used the same platform as the roughly 650 first-cohort repertoires.

Study results and caveats: While the bulk of TCR sequences proved rare, some public TCRs turned up in many donors. Using the classifier, cytomegalovirus status was reportedly diagnosed with high specificity and sensitivity.

Assay: immunoSEQ multiplex PCR; the TCRdb copy retains only in-frame clones and omits some. This sample has fewer than 150,000 clones; more than 75% occur once, and the top ten carry 8.7%. Trimming removed 6 bases from V and 4 bases from J, with 15 bases in between. This CDR3 is built from 13 residues. The germline gives CDR1 SQVTM, CDR2 ANQGSEA. The validation cohort, a group of more than 100 subjects, included the donors and was separate from the approximately 680-subject first cohort. The rearrangement links TRBV29-1 to TRBJ1-2; the D gene is possibly TRBD1 (6 bases). The clonotype originates from a man between 18 and 35 years old in good health and CMV-seropositive. The sequenced sample was PBMCs. The CDR3 bases are TGCAGCGTCCTACCCCGGACAGCCTATGGCTACACCTTC. This gives the protein CSVLPRTAYGYTF. The full variable domain, rest sourced from reference TRBV29-1 and TRBJ1-2, is SAVISQKPSRDICQRGTSLTIQCQVDSQVTMMFWYRQQPGQSLTLIATANQGSEATYESGFVIDKFPISRPNLTFSTLTVSNMSPEDSSIYLCSVLPRTAYGYTFGSGTRLTVV.